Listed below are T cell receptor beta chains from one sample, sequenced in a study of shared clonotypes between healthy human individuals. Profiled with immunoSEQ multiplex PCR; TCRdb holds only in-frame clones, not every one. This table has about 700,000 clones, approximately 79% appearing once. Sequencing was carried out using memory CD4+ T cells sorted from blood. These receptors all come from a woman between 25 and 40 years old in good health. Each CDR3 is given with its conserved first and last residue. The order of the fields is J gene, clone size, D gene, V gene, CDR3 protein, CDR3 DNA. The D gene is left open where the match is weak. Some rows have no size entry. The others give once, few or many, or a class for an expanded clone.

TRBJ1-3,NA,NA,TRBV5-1,CASSVMWGVTNTIYF,TGCGCCAGCAGCGTGATGTGGGGGGTAACCAACACCATATATTTT
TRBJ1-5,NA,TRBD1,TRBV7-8,CASSFSGQGAIQPQHF,TGTGCCAGCAGCTTTTCGGGACAGGGGGCGATTCAGCCCCAGCATTTT
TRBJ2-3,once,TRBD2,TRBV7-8,CASRLAGPDTQYF,TGTGCCAGCAGACTAGCGGGACCGGATACGCAGTATTTT
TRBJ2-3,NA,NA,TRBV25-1,CASSVGGANSDTQYF,TGTGCCAGCAGTGTTGGAGGGGCGAACTCAGATACGCAGTATTTT
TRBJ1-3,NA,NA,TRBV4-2,CASSMQEAGNTIYF,TGTGCCAGCAGCATGCAGGAGGCTGGAAACACCATATATTTT
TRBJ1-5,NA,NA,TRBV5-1,CASSLGRGREPQHF,TGCGCCAGCAGCTTGGGCAGGGGCAGGGAGCCCCAGCATTTT
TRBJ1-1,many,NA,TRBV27,CASSLLNGRTAAFF,TGTGCCAGCAGTTTACTGAACGGACGGACTGCAGCTTTCTTT
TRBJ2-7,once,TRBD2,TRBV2,CASSSPGSGSTYEQYF,TGTGCCAGCAGCTCTCCAGGCAGCGGGAGTACCTACGAGCAGTACTTC
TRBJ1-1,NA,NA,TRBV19,CASIPRGGHPNTEAFF,TGTGCCAGTATCCCTCGGGGTGGGCACCCGAACACTGAAGCTTTCTTT
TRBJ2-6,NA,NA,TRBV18,CASSSWGSGANVLTF,TGTGCCAGCTCTTCATGGGGATCTGGGGCCAACGTCCTGACTTTC
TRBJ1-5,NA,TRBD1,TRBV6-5,CASRSRTGGDQPQHF,TGTGCCAGCAGATCACGAACAGGGGGGGATCAGCCCCAGCATTTT
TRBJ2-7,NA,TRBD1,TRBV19,CASRGAGTGAMYEQYF,TGTGCCAGTAGGGGCGCCGGGACAGGGGCCATGTACGAGCAGTACTTC
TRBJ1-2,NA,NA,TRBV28,CASRPGLNGYTF,TGTGCCAGCCGACCGGGCCTAAATGGCTACACCTTC
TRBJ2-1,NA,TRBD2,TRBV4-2,CASSPGPTGTIYNEQFF,TGTGCCAGCAGCCCCGGACCAACCGGGACTATCTACAATGAGCAGTTCTTC